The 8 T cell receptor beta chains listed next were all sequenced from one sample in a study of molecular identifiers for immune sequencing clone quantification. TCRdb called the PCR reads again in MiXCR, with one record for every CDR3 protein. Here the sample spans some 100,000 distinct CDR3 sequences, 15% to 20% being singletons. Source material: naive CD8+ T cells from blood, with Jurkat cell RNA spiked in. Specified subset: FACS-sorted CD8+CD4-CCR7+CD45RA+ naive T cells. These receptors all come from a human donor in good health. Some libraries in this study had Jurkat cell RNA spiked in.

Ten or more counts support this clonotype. The CDR3 DNA is TGCAGCGTTGAGGCAACCTACAATGAGCAGTTCTTC. Translated, it gives CSVEATYNEQFF. The chain recombines TRBV29-1 with TRBJ2-1; no clear D gene. This CDR3 region has 12 residues. The germline V and J ends were trimmed by 3 bases and 2 bases, with 5 bases remaining between them. Germline CDR1 SQVTM, CDR2 ANQGSEA.

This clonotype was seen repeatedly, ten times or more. Here the CDR3 DNA reads TGTGCCAGCAGCTTGTTATCGGGAGGCCTCTACGAGCAGTACTTC. It encodes CASSLLSGGLYEQYF. The chain uses TRBV5-4 and TRBJ2-7; 7 bases line up with TRBD2. Per the germline V gene, CDR1 is SGHNT and CDR2 is YYREEE (reference sequence). V lost 1 base and J lost 3; bases outside the gene matches: 7. The CDR3 length is 15 residues.

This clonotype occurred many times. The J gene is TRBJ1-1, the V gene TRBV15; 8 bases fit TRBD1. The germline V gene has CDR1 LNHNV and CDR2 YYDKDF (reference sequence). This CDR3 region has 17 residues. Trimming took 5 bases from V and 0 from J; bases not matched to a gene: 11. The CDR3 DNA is TGTGCCACCAGCGGACCGGGACAGGCGCCAATGAACACTGAAGCTTTCTTT. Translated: CATSGPGQAPMNTEAFF.

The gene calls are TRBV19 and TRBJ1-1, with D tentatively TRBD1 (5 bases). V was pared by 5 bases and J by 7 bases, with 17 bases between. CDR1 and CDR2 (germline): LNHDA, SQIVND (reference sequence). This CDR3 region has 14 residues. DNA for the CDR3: TGTGCCAGTAGTCCGTTCGGACAAGCCCTTGAAGCTTTCTTT. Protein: CASSPFGQALEAFF. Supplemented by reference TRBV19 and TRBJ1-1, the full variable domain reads DGGITQSPKYLFRKEGQNVTLSCEQNLNHDAMYWYRQDPGQGLRLIYYSQIVNDFQKGDIAEGYSVSREKKESFPLTVTSAQKNPTAFYLCASSPFGQALEAFFGQGTRLTVV.

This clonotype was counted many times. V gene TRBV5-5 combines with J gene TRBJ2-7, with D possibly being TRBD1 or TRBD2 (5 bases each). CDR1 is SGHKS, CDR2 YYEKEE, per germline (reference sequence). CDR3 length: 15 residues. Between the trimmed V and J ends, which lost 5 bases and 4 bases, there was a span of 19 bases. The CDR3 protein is CASRLRGPSGYEQYF. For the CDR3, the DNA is TGTGCCAGCAGACTACGGGGACCCTCTGGGTACGAGCAGTACTTC.

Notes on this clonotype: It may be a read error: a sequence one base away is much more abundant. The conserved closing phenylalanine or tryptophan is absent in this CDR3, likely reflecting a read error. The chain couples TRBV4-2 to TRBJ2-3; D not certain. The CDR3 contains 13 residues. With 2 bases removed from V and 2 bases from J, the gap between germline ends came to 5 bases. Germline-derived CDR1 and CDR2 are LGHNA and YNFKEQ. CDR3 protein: CASSQFITDTQYY. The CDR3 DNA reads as TGTGCCAGCAGCCAATTCATCACAGATACGCAGTATTAT.

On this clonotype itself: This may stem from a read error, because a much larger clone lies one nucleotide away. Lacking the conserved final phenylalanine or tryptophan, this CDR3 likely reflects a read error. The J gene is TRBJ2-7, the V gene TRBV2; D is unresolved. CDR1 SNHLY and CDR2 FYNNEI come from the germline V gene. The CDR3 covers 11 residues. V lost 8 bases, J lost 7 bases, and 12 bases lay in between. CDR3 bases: TGTGCCAGCCTGGGTGCTGGGGAGCAGTACCTC. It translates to CASLGAGEQYL.

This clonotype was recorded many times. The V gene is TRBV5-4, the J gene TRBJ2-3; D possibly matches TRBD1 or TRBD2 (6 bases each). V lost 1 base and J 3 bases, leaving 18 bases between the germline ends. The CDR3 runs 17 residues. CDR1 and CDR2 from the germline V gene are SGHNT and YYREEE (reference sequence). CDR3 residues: CASSLYYGGRGTDTQYF. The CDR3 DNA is TGTGCCAGCAGCTTGTATTACGGGGGCAGGGGTACAGATACGCAGTATTTT.